The 8 T cell receptor beta chains below all came from one sample that was sequenced in a study of cytomegalovirus exposure and HLA in healthy donors. The study ran its PCR with 60 Vbeta and 13 Jbeta primers. The method was immunoSEQ multiplex PCR; TCRdb's version includes in-frame clones alone and lacks a portion of them. The repertoire holds under 250,000 clones, with approximately 83% as singletons. Source material: PBMCs. The receptors come from a boy younger than 10 in good health and CMV-seronegative.

The chain recombines TRBV11-3 with TRBJ2-2, with 15 bases identical to TRBD2. CDR1 is SGHNT, CDR2 YENEEA, per germline. V lost 5 bases to trimming and J lost 5 bases; unmatched junction nucleotides: 3. This CDR3 comprises 16 residues. CDR3 in amino acids: CASSAGTSGRTGELFF. CDR3 nucleotide sequence: TGTGCCAGCAGCGCCGGGACTAGCGGGAGGACCGGGGAGCTGTTTTTT. Supplemented by reference TRBV11-3 and TRBJ2-2, the full variable domain reads EAGVVQSPRYKIIEKKQPVAFWCNPISGHNTLYWYLQNLGQGPELLIRYENEEAVDDSQLPKDRFSAERLKGVDSTLKIQPAELGDSAVYLCASSAGTSGRTGELFFGEGSRLTVL.

This chain joins TRBV6-5 and TRBJ2-2, with 8 bases matching TRBD1. CDR1 is MNHEY and CDR2 is SVGAGI in the germline V gene. The CDR3 spans 15 residues. J gave up 6 bases and V 6 bases, and 9 bases lay outside the gene matches. CDR3 residues: CASSFRGRLSGELFF. Here the CDR3 DNA reads TGTGCCAGCAGCTTCAGGGGGCGGCTTTCCGGGGAGCTGTTTTTT.

J is TRBJ2-3 and V is TRBV7-6, with 8 bases aligning to TRBD2. The junction had 4 bases not matched to a gene; V was cut back by 4 bases and J by 1 base. Germline V gives CDR1 SGHVS, CDR2 FNYEAQ. CDR3 length equals 15 residues. The CDR3 nucleotides read TGTGCCAGCAGCTCCGGGACTAGGGGCACAGATACGCAGTATTTT. It encodes CASSSGTRGTDTQYF.

The genes are TRBV7-3 and TRBJ2-1; 9 bases are a match to TRBD2. V shed 5 bases and J 7 bases; nucleotides not matched to a gene: 9. The CDR3 length is 15 residues. Germline-derived CDR1 and CDR2 are SGHTA and FQGTGA. Here the CDR3 reads CASSRTGLARNEQFF. DNA of the CDR3: TGTGCCAGCAGCCGAACGGGACTAGCACGGAATGAGCAGTTCTTC. The complete variable domain, with remaining parts taken from reference TRBV7-3 and TRBJ2-1, reads GAGVSQTPSNKVTEKGKYVELRCDPISGHTALYWYRQSLGQGPEFLIYFQGTGAADDSGLPNDRFFAVRPEGSVSTLKIQRTERGDSAVYLCASSRTGLARNEQFFGPGTRLTVL.

The chain carries TRBV19 and TRBJ2-3; tentative D call: TRBD1 (5 bases). Between the trimmed V and J ends, which lost 8 bases and 2 bases, there was a span of 11 bases. This CDR3 has 13 residues. Germline V CDR1 and CDR2: LNHDA, SQIVND (reference sequence). The CDR3 loop is CASVDSFTDTQYF. The DNA of the CDR3 is TGTGCCAGTGTAGACAGTTTCACAGATACGCAGTATTTT.

A few counts support this clone. This rearrangement joins TRBV27 to TRBJ1-1, with 7 positions matching TRBD1. Germline V gene sequence: CDR1 MNHEY, CDR2 SMNVEV (reference sequence). Trimming cost V 2 bases and J 8 bases; bases outside gene matches: 5. The CDR3 is 13 amino acids. CDR3 amino acids: CASSLNRDSEAFF. The CDR3 DNA follows: TGTGCCAGCAGTTTAAATAGGGACAGCGAAGCTTTCTTT.

The chain joins TRBV19 to TRBJ2-2; 8 bases are shared with TRBD1. Germline CDR1 and CDR2: LNHDA and SQIVND (reference sequence). The CDR3 sequence is 15 residues long. Trimming at V came to 8 bases and at J to 4 bases, leaving 9 bases not matched to a gene. The CDR3 DNA is TGTGCCAGTTGCCCCGGACAGGGTGTCACCGGGGAGCTGTTTTTT. Its translation is CASCPGQGVTGELFF.

J is TRBJ2-1 and V is TRBV30; 9 nucleotides line up with TRBD2. CDR3 length: 12 amino acids. From germline, CDR1 is GTSNPN and CDR2 SVGIG (reference sequence). V dropped 1 base and J dropped 10; count of bases not matched to a gene: 2. The CDR3, as DNA: TGTGCCTGGAGTGCGGGACTAGCAGAGCAGTTCTTC. Its protein is CAWSAGLAEQFF.